This entry lists 18 T cell receptor beta chains sequenced from one sample in a study of Graves' ophthalmopathy and Graves' hyperthyroidism. Amplified material comprised TCR beta CDR3 regions derived from RNA transcripts. HTBI primers were employed in first-round RT-PCR, then a second-round multiplex PCR followed. TCRdb fed the multiplex PCR reads into MiXCR, producing one record per CDR3 protein. The sample lists approximately 380,000 distinct CDR3 sequences, 20% to 25% occurring once. The sample comprised peripheral blood. These receptors were collected from a woman under 30 with stable Graves' hyperthyroidism.

The chain is built from TRBV7-9 and TRBJ2-5, with 9 bases aligning to TRBD1. Germline lookup yields CDR1 SEHNR and CDR2 FQNEAQ (reference sequence). The CDR3 has 15 residues. V was pared by 4 bases and J by 5 bases, with 8 bases of the junction left unmatched. As DNA, the CDR3 is TGTGCCAGCAGCTGGACAGGGGAAATGGGGGAGACCCAGTACTTC. The encoded protein is CASSWTGEMGETQYF.

Many counts were recorded for this clonotype. V gene TRBV6-5 combines with J gene TRBJ2-7; possible D gene TRBD2, 5 bases. Deletions cut 5 bases from V and 7 bases from J, with 12 bases between. This CDR3 spans 12 amino acids. Germline CDR1 MNHEY, CDR2 SVGAGI. The CDR3 spells CASSPFEGEQYF. CDR3 DNA: TGTGCCAGCAGTCCATTTGAGGGTGAGCAGTACTTC.

This sequence joins TRBV5-1 and TRBJ2-5; weak D call: TRBD1 (5 bases). Germline CDR1 and CDR2: SGHRS and YFSETQ. Between the trimmed V and J ends, which lost 3 bases and 4 bases, there was a span of 10 bases. The CDR3 length is 13 residues. The CDR3 sequence: CASSSQGIETQYF. The CDR3 DNA follows: TGCGCCAGCAGCTCGCAGGGTATAGAGACCCAGTACTTC. Full variable domain (rest looked up from reference TRBV5-1 and TRBJ2-5): KAGVTQTPRYLIKTRGQQVTLSCSPISGHRSVSWYQQTPGQGLQFLFEYFSETQRNKGNFPGRFSGRQFSNSRSEMNVSTLELGDSALYLCASSSQGIETQYFGPGTRLLVL.

In its sample, this clonotype was seen many times. The chain recombines TRBV20-1 with TRBJ2-7; D gene unclear. The germline CDR1 and CDR2 sequences are DFQATT and SNEGSKA (reference sequence). V was trimmed by 3 bases and J by 4 bases, leaving 13 bases between them. The CDR3 covers 13 residues. The CDR3 is CSASADHQYEQYF. The CDR3 DNA sequence: TGCAGTGCTAGTGCGGACCACCAATACGAGCAGTACTTC.

For this clonotype: The CDR3 does not end in the conserved phenylalanine or tryptophan, so this is likely a read error. The chain employs TRBV24-1 and TRBJ2-2, with 7 bases that match TRBD1. The CDR3 sequence is 15 residues long. CDR1 and CDR2 (germline): KGHDR, SFDVKD. V lost 8 bases to trimming and J lost 3 bases; unmatched junction nucleotides: 8. The CDR3 is CATNSGTVDTGELFH. The CDR3, as DNA: TGTGCCACCAACTCCGGGACAGTAGACACCGGGGAGCTGTTTCAT.

This clonotype was observed many times. The chain carries TRBV4-1 and TRBJ1-5; D gene uncertain. This CDR3 has 15 amino acids. Germline CDR1 and CDR2: MGHRA and YSYEKL. V gave up 7 bases and J gave up 1 base, with 14 bases separating them. The CDR3 reads CASTISATSNQPQHF. Written as DNA, the CDR3 is TGCGCCAGCACCATTTCAGCAACGAGCAATCAGCCCCAGCATTTT.

This clonotype came up many times. V is TRBV30 and J is TRBJ1-1; D is unclear. CDR3 length equals 13 residues. Germline lookup yields CDR1 GTSNPN and CDR2 SVGIG (reference sequence). The V gene lost 3 bases and the J gene lost 0 bases, with 8 bases spanning the gap. The CDR3 DNA reads as TGTGCCTGGAGGGGGAACATGAACACTGAAGCTTTCTTT. Translating it yields CAWRGNMNTEAFF.

On this clonotype: The junction shows a germline mismatch at one end, possibly a read error. The chain couples TRBV27 to TRBJ1-3; no clear D. The germline V gene encodes CDR1 MNHEY and CDR2 SMNVEV (reference sequence). The CDR3 sequence is 17 residues long. CDR3 in DNA: TGTGCCAGCAGTTTGGTCGGGTATGGAAGACCTGGAGACACCATATATTTT. The encoded protein is CASSLVGYGRPGDTIYF.

The table lists this clonotype with many counts. The chain combines TRBV6-2 or TRBV6-3 with TRBJ2-5; D could derive from TRBD1 or TRBD2 (6 bases each). CDR1 is MNHEY and CDR2 is SVGEGT in the germline V gene. V was shortened by 0 bases and J by 5 bases, with 10 bases between the two germline ends. The CDR3 sequence is 14 residues long. CDR3: CASSYSKGGETQYF. The DNA of the CDR3 is TGTGCCAGCAGTTACTCGAAAGGGGGGGAGACCCAGTACTTC.

There are many counts of this clonotype. The chain carries TRBV9 and TRBJ1-3; a weak D match, TRBD1 (5 bases). V was cut by 5 bases and J by 0 bases, with 15 bases left in between. Germline CDR1 SGDLS, CDR2 YYNGEE. This CDR3 region has 16 residues. The CDR3 here is CASSTGTGYSGNTIYF. For the CDR3, the DNA is TGTGCCAGCAGTACCGGGACGGGATACTCTGGAAACACCATATATTTT.

This clonotype was observed many times. The chain has TRBV2 and TRBJ1-2, with D unclear. The germline CDR1 and CDR2 sequences are SNHLY and FYNNEI. Between the trimmed V and J ends, which lost 1 base and 8 bases, there was a span of 8 bases. This CDR3 is built from 12 residues. CDR3 in amino acids: CASSEVVDGYTF. CDR3 nucleotides: TGTGCCAGCAGTGAAGTCGTGGACGGCTACACCTTC.

This clonotype was picked up a small number of times. An end of the junction differs from the germline gene, which may be a read error. This chain uses TRBV28 with TRBJ2-4; the D is unclear. The germline V gene encodes CDR1 MDHEN and CDR2 SYDVKM. CDR3 length equals 15 residues. The CDR3, as DNA: TGTGCCAGCAGCTCTACAACTGAAGCCAAAAACATTAAGTACTTC. It codes for CASSSTTEAKNIKYF.

This clonotype was picked up many times. This chain uses TRBV29-1 with TRBJ1-1; a weak D match, TRBD1 (6 bases). V dropped 7 bases and J dropped 10 bases, with 13 bases sitting between them. Germline V gene data show CDR1 as SQVTM and CDR2 as ANQGSEA. CDR3 length equals 10 residues. The CDR3 bases are TGCAGCGCCAGAGGGGGGGGAGCTTTCTTT. This gives the protein CSARGGGAFF.

This clonotype was detected only a few times. This rearrangement joins TRBV20-1 to TRBJ1-1; the D is unclear. Per the germline V gene, CDR1 is DFQATT and CDR2 is SNEGSKA (reference sequence). The CDR3 spans 13 residues. V lost 5 bases to trimming and J lost 0 bases, with 10 bases between them. DNA for the CDR3: TGCAGTGCTTTGACAATAATGAACACTGAAGCTTTCTTT. Its protein is CSALTIMNTEAFF.

This clonotype was picked up many times. CDR3: CASTRGEIGANVLTF. CDR3 nucleotides: TGTGCCAGCACGAGGGGGGAGATAGGGGCCAACGTCCTGACTTTC. The chain uses TRBV28 and TRBJ2-6; D tentatively fits TRBD1 or TRBD2 (6 bases each). Germline values: CDR1 MDHEN, CDR2 SYDVKM. CDR3 length equals 15 residues. V gave up 7 bases and J gave up 4 bases, with 14 bases separating them.

The table lists this clonotype with many counts. The junction shows a germline mismatch at one end, possibly a read error. The J gene is TRBJ2-4, the V gene TRBV12-3 or TRBV12-4; 7 nucleotides align to TRBD1. The length of the CDR3 is 14 residues. The CDR3 is CASSRDSIKNIKYF. In nucleotides, the CDR3 is TGTGCCAGCAGCCGGGACAGCATAAAAAACATTAAGTACTTC.

This clonotype was detected ten times or more. This chain joins TRBV27 and TRBJ2-7, with 7 bases fitting TRBD1. J lost 4 bases, V lost 4 bases, and 10 bases had no gene match. Germline values: CDR1 MNHEY, CDR2 SMNVEV (reference sequence). The CDR3 has 15 residues. The CDR3 DNA is TGTGCCAGCAGTTGGGGGACAGCGCAAGATTACGAGCAGTACTTC. This gives the protein CASSWGTAQDYEQYF.

This clonotype was counted ten times or more. A much larger clone differs from this one at a single base, so this may be a read error. The chain links TRBV6-5 to TRBJ1-2, with a tentative D call TRBD1 (5 bases). The CDR3 extends over 16 amino acids. Germline values: CDR1 MNHEY, CDR2 SVGAGI. The V end lost 4 bases, the J end lost 6 bases, and 21 bases lay between the germline ends. CDR3 region: CASSCSEAGRRDGYTF. CDR3 sequence (DNA): TGTGCCAGCAGTTGCTCGGAAGCAGGGCGCCGGGATGGCTACACCTTC.